Each of the 15 T cell receptor beta chains below was sequenced from the same sample in a study of blood T cell repertoires in COVID-19. Sequencing used immunoSEQ multiplex PCR; TCRdb keeps in-frame clones, though not all of them. The table lists about 100,000 clones, around 86% of them singletons. Specimen: peripheral blood. The receptors shown here come from a man aged 50 to 59 with acute or convalescent COVID-19.

This clone was seen once. CDR3 nucleotides: TGTGCCAGCAGCTTAGTCGCGGTGAATGAGCAGTTCTTC. It is translated as CASSLVAVNEQFF. This rearrangement joins TRBV7-2 to TRBJ2-1, with no clear D. Germline V gene sequence: CDR1 SGHTA, CDR2 FQGNSA. The germline V and J ends were trimmed by 1 base and 7 bases, with 8 bases remaining between them. The CDR3 sequence is 13 residues long.

The CDR3 DNA reads as TGTGCCAGCAGCCGGGACAACCTGAACACTGAAGCTTTCTTT. It is translated as CASSRDNLNTEAFF. V gene TRBV11-3 combines with J gene TRBJ1-1; D is perhaps TRBD1 (6 bases). The germline gives CDR1 SGHNT, CDR2 YENEEA. V lost 5 bases to trimming and J lost 0 bases, with 10 bases between them. There are 14 residues in the CDR3.

V usage is TRBV27 and J usage is TRBJ2-6; D unresolved. The CDR3 is 17 amino acids. Trimming pared 3 bases from V and 0 bases from J, leaving 12 bases between. The germline gives CDR1 MNHEY, CDR2 SMNVEV (reference sequence). CDR3 loop: CASSLSPGSSGANVLTF. CDR3 bases: TGTGCCAGCAGTTTGAGTCCAGGAAGCTCTGGGGCCAACGTCCTGACTTTC.

The chain links TRBV5-6 to TRBJ1-3; no firm D call. The germline gives CDR1 SGHDT, CDR2 YYEEEE. CDR3 length equals 16 residues. V was trimmed by 4 bases and J by 0 bases, leaving 14 bases between them. The CDR3 spells CASSVRSTSSGNTIYF. CDR3 bases: TGTGCCAGCAGCGTCCGAAGTACCAGCTCTGGAAACACCATATATTTT.

The V and J genes are TRBV11-1 and TRBJ2-1; 8 nucleotides match TRBD2. The CDR3 contains 15 residues. Germline-derived CDR1 and CDR2 are SGHAT and FQDESV (reference sequence). Unmatched junction bases numbered 10, after V lost 4 bases and J lost 8 bases. CDR3 bases: TGTGCCAGCAGCTCACCAAGCGGGAGATGGGATGAGCAGTTCTTC. Translation gives CASSSPSGRWDEQFF.

The chain is built from TRBV6-1 and TRBJ2-7; 8 bases align to TRBD1. Germline trimming cut 3 bases from V and 2 bases from J; bases unmatched to any gene: 3. Germline-derived CDR1 and CDR2 are MNHNS and SASEGT. The CDR3 is 14 amino acids. The CDR3 nucleotides read TGTGCCAGCAGTGAGACAGGGGTCACCTACGAGCAGTACTTC. It encodes CASSETGVTYEQYF.

The chain is built from TRBV29-1 and TRBJ2-7, with TRBD1 as a possible D gene (5 bases). This CDR3 contains 12 residues. Germline CDR1 is SQVTM and CDR2 is ANQGSEA. V shed 5 bases and J shed 2 bases, with 10 bases lying between them. The CDR3 region has the DNA TGCAGCGTTTCAGGGCCCACCTACGAGCAGTACTTC. This gives the protein CSVSGPTYEQYF.

This rearrangement joins TRBV13 to TRBJ2-7; 9 nucleotides align to TRBD1. The CDR3 loop spans 16 amino acids. With V trimmed by 5 bases and J by 2 bases, 10 bases remained unmatched. CDR1 is PRHDT and CDR2 is FYEKMQ in the germline V gene (reference sequence). The CDR3 loop reads CASSMGRTGATYEQYF. The CDR3 coding sequence is TGTGCCAGCAGCATGGGTCGGACAGGGGCGACCTACGAGCAGTACTTC.

This clone was seen more than once but under ten times. The CDR3 is CASSLAAGVSQETQYF. The DNA for the CDR3 is TGTGCCAGCAGCTTAGCGGCGGGAGTTTCACAAGAGACCCAGTACTTC. The rearrangement links TRBV7-9 to TRBJ2-5; 7 bases line up with TRBD2. Germline V lookup: CDR1 SEHNR, CDR2 FQNEAQ (reference sequence). The V gene end was trimmed by 0 bases and the J gene end by 2 bases; junction bases not matched to a gene: 6. The CDR3 runs to 16 residues.

The chain joins TRBV5-4 to TRBJ2-2, with TRBD1 identical over 7 bases. The CDR3 runs to 15 residues. Germline-derived CDR1 and CDR2 are SGHNT and YYREEE (reference sequence). The trim removed 1 base at V and 7 bases at J, leaving 7 bases unmatched. CDR3 sequence reads: CASSLKQGNHGELFF. The CDR3 DNA is TGTGCCAGCAGCTTGAAACAGGGGAATCACGGGGAGCTGTTTTTT.

This sequence joins TRBV4-1 and TRBJ1-6, with 7 bases identical to TRBD1. The CDR3 covers 14 residues. Germline loops: CDR1 MGHRA, CDR2 YSYEKL. J gave up 14 bases and V 6 bases, and 13 bases lay outside the gene matches. Here the CDR3 reads CASREGTATRALHF. For the CDR3, the DNA is TGCGCCAGCAGAGAGGGGACAGCAACTCGTGCCCTCCACTTT.

This clone has more than one count but fewer than ten. V gene TRBV18 combines with J gene TRBJ2-5; D is possibly TRBD1 (6 bases). V shed 3 bases and J shed 2 bases, with 13 bases lying between them. The CDR3 spans 15 residues. Germline CDR1 is KGHSH and CDR2 is LQKENI. CDR3 protein: CASSPTYGQQETQYF. CDR3 nucleotide sequence: TGTGCCAGCTCACCTACCTATGGACAGCAAGAGACCCAGTACTTC.

This chain uses TRBV15 with TRBJ2-2; possible D gene TRBD1, 6 bases. Germline CDR1 reads LNHNV; CDR2 reads YYDKDF (reference sequence). V dropped 3 bases and J dropped 7 bases, with 15 bases sitting between them. This CDR3 region has 15 residues. This CDR3 is CATSRVRGKDGELFF. CDR3 DNA: TGTGCCACCAGCAGGGTTAGGGGGAAGGACGGGGAGCTGTTTTTT.

The chain couples TRBV7-7 to TRBJ2-5; tentative D call: TRBD2 (5 bases). Germline CDR1 is SSHAT and CDR2 is FNYEAQ (reference sequence). CDR3 length equals 13 residues. The V end lost 5 bases, the J end lost 5 bases, and 12 bases lay between the germline ends. The chain's CDR3 is CASSPDRGETQYF. DNA of the CDR3: TGTGCCAGCAGCCCGGACCGAGGGGAGACCCAGTACTTC. The complete variable domain, with remaining parts taken from reference TRBV7-7 and TRBJ2-5, reads GAGVSQSPRYKVTKRGQDVTLRCDPISSHATLYWYQQALGQGPEFLTYFNYEAQPDKSGLPSDRFSAERPEGSISTLTIQRTEQRDSAMYRCASSPDRGETQYFGPGTRLLVL.

Note on this clone: The sample contains more than one DNA sequence encoding this CDR3. This chain links TRBV3-1 (or the pseudogene TRBV3-2) with TRBJ2-7; TRBD2 matches at 11 bases. Germline CDR1 LGHDT, CDR2 YNNKEL (reference sequence). The junction had 2 bases not matched to a gene; V was cut back by 1 base and J by 6 bases. CDR3 size: 14 residues. Written as DNA, the CDR3 is TGTGCCAGCAGCCAAGCTAGCGGGAGGAGCGAGCAGTACTTC. Translated: CASSQASGRSEQYF.